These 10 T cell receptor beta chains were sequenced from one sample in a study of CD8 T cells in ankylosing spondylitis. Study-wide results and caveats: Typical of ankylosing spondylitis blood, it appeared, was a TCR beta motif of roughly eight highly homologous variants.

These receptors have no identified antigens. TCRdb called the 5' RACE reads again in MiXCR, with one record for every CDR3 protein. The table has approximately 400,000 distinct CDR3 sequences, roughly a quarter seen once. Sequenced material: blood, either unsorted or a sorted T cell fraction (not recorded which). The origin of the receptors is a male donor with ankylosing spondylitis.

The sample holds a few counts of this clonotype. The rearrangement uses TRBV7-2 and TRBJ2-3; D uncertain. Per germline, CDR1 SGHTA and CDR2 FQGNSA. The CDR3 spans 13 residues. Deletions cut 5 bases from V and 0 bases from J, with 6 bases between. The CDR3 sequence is CASSHSSTDTQYF. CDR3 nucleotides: TGTGCCAGCAGCCATTCTAGCACAGATACGCAGTATTTT.

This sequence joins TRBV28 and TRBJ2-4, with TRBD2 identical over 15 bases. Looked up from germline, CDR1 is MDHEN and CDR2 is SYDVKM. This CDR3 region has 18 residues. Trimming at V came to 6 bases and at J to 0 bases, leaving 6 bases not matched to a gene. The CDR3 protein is CASSSGLAGGIAKNIQYF. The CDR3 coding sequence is TGTGCCAGCAGCTCGGGACTAGCGGGAGGAATAGCCAAAAACATTCAGTACTTC.

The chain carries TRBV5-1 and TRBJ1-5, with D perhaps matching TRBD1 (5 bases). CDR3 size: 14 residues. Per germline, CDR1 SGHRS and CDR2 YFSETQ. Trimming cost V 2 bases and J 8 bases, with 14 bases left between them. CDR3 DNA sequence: TGCGCCAGCAGCTTAAATGGGGGTACTGAGCCCCAGCATTTT. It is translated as CASSLNGGTEPQHF.

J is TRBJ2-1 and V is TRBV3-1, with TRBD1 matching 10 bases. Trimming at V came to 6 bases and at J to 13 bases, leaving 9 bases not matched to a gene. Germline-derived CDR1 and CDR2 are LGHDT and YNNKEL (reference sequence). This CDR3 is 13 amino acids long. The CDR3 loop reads CASSLWTGGDQFF. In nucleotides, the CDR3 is TGTGCCAGCAGTCTATGGACAGGGGGGGATCAGTTCTTC.

The CDR3 coding sequence is TGTGCCAGCAGCTTACTTCAGGGAGGGGAGACAGATACGCAGTATTTT. Protein sequence: CASSLLQGGETDTQYF. This chain connects TRBV7-6 to TRBJ2-3, with 7 bases lining up with TRBD2. The CDR3 extends over 16 amino acids. CDR1 SGHVS and CDR2 FNYEAQ come from the germline V gene. V dropped 2 bases and J dropped 3; count of bases not matched to a gene: 8.

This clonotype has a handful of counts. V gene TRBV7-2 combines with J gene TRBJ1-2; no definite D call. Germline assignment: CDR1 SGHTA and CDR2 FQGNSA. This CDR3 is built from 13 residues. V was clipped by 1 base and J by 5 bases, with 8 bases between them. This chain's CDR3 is CASSLEAPYGYTF. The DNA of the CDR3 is TGTGCCAGCAGCTTAGAGGCCCCGTATGGCTACACCTTC. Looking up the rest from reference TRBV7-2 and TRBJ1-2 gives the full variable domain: GAGVSQSPSNKVTEKGKDVELRCDPISGHTALYWYRQSLGQGLEFLIYFQGNSAPDKSGLPSDRFSAERTGGSVSTLTIQRTQQEDSAVYLCASSLEAPYGYTFGSGTRLTVV.

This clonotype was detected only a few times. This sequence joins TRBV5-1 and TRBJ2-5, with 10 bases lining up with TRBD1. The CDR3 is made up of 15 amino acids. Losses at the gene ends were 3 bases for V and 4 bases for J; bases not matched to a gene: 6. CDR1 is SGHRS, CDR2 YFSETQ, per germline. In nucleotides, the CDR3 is TGCGCCAGCAGCTACAGGGACAGGGGAATAGAGACCCAGTACTTC. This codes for CASSYRDRGIETQYF.

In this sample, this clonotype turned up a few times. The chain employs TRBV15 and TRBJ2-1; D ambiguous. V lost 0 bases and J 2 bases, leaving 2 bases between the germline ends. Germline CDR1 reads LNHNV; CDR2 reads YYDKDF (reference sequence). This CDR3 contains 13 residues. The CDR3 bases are TGTGCCACCAGCAGAGATCCCTACAATGAGCAGTTCTTC. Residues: CATSRDPYNEQFF.

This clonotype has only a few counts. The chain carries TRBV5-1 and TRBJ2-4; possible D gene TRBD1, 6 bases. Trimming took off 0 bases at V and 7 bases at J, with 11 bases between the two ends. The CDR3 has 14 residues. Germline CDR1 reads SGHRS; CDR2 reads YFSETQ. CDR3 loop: CASSLGGQANIQYF. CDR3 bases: TGCGCCAGCAGCTTGGGGGGACAAGCGAACATTCAGTACTTC.

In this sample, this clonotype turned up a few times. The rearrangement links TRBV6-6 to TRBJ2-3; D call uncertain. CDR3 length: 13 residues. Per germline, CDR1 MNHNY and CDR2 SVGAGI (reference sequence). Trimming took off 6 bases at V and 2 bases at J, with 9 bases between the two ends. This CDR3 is CASSPDFTDTQYF. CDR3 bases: TGTGCCAGCAGCCCCGACTTCACAGATACGCAGTATTTT.